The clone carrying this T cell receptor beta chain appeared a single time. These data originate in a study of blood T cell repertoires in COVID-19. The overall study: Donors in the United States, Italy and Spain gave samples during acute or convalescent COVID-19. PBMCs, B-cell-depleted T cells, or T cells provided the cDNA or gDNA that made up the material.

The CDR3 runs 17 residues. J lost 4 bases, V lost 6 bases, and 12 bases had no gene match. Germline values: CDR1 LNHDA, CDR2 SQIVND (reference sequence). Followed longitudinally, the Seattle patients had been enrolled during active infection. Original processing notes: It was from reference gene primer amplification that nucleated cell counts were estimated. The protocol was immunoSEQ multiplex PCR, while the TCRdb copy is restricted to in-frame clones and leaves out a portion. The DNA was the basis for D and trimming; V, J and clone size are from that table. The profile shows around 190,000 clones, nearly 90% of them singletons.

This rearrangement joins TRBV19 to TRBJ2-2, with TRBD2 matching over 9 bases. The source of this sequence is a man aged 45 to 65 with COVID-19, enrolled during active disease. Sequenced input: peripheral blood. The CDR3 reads CASSYSVLAGSTGELFF. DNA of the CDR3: TGTGCCAGTAGCTACTCCGTACTAGCGGGTTCCACCGGGGAGCTGTTTTTT.